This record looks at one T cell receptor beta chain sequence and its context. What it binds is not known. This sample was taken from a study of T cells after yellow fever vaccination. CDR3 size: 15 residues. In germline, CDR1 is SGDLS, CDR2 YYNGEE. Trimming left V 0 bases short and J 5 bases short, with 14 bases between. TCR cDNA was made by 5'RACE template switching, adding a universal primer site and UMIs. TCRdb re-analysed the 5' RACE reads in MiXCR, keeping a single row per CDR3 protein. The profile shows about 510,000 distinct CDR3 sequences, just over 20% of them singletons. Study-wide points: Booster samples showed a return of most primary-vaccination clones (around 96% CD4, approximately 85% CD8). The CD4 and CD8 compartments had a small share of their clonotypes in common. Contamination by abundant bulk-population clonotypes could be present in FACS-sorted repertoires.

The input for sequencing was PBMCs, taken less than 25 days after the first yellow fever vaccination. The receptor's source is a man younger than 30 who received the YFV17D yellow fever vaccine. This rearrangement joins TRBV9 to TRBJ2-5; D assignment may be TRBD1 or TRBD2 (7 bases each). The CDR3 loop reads CASSVEGRGPETQYF. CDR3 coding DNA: TGTGCCAGCAGCGTAGAGGGGAGGGGGCCTGAGACCCAGTACTTC.